These 16 T cell receptor beta chains were sequenced from one sample in a study of CD8 T cells in ankylosing spondylitis. Using its own MiXCR run on the 5' RACE reads, TCRdb lists one record per CDR3 protein. There are tens of thousands of distinct CDR3 sequences in the sample; approximately 5% occur only once, and about 2% lies in the top ten. Sequencing input: blood, either unsorted or a sorted T cell fraction (not recorded which). The source is a male donor with ankylosing spondylitis or in good health (not recorded which).

The sample holds many counts of this clonotype. V and J are TRBV20-1 and TRBJ1-4; TRBD1 agrees at 10 bases. CDR3 length: 13 amino acids. Germline V lookup: CDR1 DFQATT, CDR2 SNEGSKA (reference sequence). V trimming: 5 bases; J trimming: 4 bases; junction bases outside the gene matches: 1. CDR3 DNA sequence: TGCAGTGCTTGGGACAGGGGTAATGAAAAACTGTTTTTT. Amino acid sequence: CSAWDRGNEKLFF.

This clonotype was seen repeatedly, ten times or more. The chain uses TRBV7-9 and TRBJ2-1; D remains ambiguous. The CDR3 contains 13 residues. V was pared by 2 bases and J by 4 bases, with 6 bases between. In germline, CDR1 is SEHNR, CDR2 FQNEAQ (reference sequence). CDR3 sequence reads: CASSLREYNEQFF. The DNA for the CDR3 is TGTGCCAGCAGCTTAAGGGAATACAATGAGCAGTTCTTC.

In its sample, this clonotype was seen many times. The chain has TRBV5-6 and TRBJ2-1; D perhaps matches TRBD2 (5 bases). This CDR3 is 11 amino acids long. V lost 6 bases and J lost 13, with 14 bases in between. Germline V gene sequence: CDR1 SGHDT, CDR2 YYEEEE. CDR3 bases: TGTGCCAGCATCGTAGGAGGCGTCCAGTTCTTC. This sequence encodes CASIVGGVQFF.

This clonotype was seen repeatedly, ten times or more. This chain joins TRBV7-2 and TRBJ1-5, with 11 bases lining up with TRBD1. J gave up 6 bases and V 5 bases, and 6 bases lay outside the gene matches. Germline CDR1 SGHTA, CDR2 FQGNSA. The CDR3 contains 15 residues. Here the CDR3 DNA reads TGTGCCAGCAGCGTTTGGACAGGGGGCGGTCAGCCCCAGCATTTT. It translates to CASSVWTGGGQPQHF.

The chain is built from TRBV3-1 and TRBJ2-2; TRBD1 matches 8 bases. Germline CDR1 LGHDT, CDR2 YNNKEL (reference sequence). The ends lost 11 bases at V and 7 bases at J; junction bases unmatched: 21. CDR3 length: 17 amino acids. The DNA for the CDR3 is TGTGCCTCCAGCCAAGGAGTTAGCGGACAGGGTATCGGGGAGCTGTTTTTT. The encoded protein is CASSQGVSGQGIGELFF.

Comment on this clonotype: A much larger clone differs by one base, so this may be a read error. J is TRBJ2-5 and V is TRBV3-1; D tentatively fits TRBD1 or TRBD2 (5 bases each). This CDR3 spans 15 amino acids. CDR1 is LGHDT, CDR2 YNNKEL, per germline (reference sequence). DNA for the CDR3: TGTGCCTGCAGCAAACGTGGTGGGACCCAAGAGACCCAGTACTTC. Its protein is CACSKRGGTQETQYF.

This clonotype was seen at least ten times. The rearrangement links TRBV5-1 to TRBJ1-5; the D gene is possibly TRBD1 (5 bases). The CDR3 loop spans 15 amino acids. The V and J ends lost 0 bases and 1 base respectively, with 8 bases between them. Germline V gives CDR1 SGHRS, CDR2 YFSETQ. DNA for the CDR3: TGCGCCAGCAGCTTGGATGGGGCGAGCAATCAGCCCCAGCATTTT. It translates to CASSLDGASNQPQHF.

This clonotype was picked up many times. The rearrangement uses TRBV12-3 or TRBV12-4 and TRBJ1-2; D uncertain. V was pared by 1 base and J by 0 bases, with 3 bases between. The CDR3 extends over 13 amino acids. CDR3 nucleotide sequence: TGTGCCAGCAGTTTAGAAGCTAACTATGGCTACACCTTC. Translation: CASSLEANYGYTF.

J is TRBJ1-1 and V is TRBV3-1; the D is unclear. Germline CDR1 and CDR2: LGHDT and YNNKEL (reference sequence). Trimming shortened V by 4 bases and J by 4 bases, and 16 bases separated the two germline ends. CDR3 size: 15 residues. The CDR3 here is CASSPVVLWGTEAFF. DNA of the CDR3: TGTGCCAGCAGCCCTGTGGTACTTTGGGGCACTGAAGCTTTCTTT.

This clonotype was recorded at least ten times. This sequence joins TRBV4-2 and TRBJ2-2; D is possibly TRBD1 or TRBD2 (6 bases each). This CDR3 contains 17 residues. CDR1 is LGHNA and CDR2 is YNFKEQ in the germline V gene. Trimming stripped 0 bases from V and 6 bases from J, with 17 bases between. The CDR3 region is CASSQDEGGGVPGELFF. As DNA, the CDR3 is TGTGCCAGCAGCCAAGATGAGGGGGGCGGAGTACCCGGGGAGCTGTTTTTT.

This clonotype was picked up many times. The chain combines TRBV5-1 with TRBJ2-5; 7 bases line up with TRBD1. Trimming cost V 0 bases and J 3 bases; bases outside gene matches: 5. Germline V CDR1 and CDR2: SGHRS, YFSETQ. The CDR3 extends over 15 amino acids. CDR3 nucleotides: TGCGCCAGCAGCTTGGAACAGGGGCTGAAAGAGACCCAGTACTTC. Its protein product is CASSLEQGLKETQYF.

This clonotype has just a few counts. This rearrangement joins TRBV29-1 to TRBJ2-7; TRBD1 matches 10 bases. This CDR3 region has 14 residues. CDR1 is SQVTM, CDR2 ANQGSEA, per germline. V gave up 2 bases and J gave up 3 bases; unmatched junction bases: 4. CDR3 loop: CSVEWGDRGYEQYF. CDR3 DNA sequence: TGCAGCGTTGAATGGGGGGACAGGGGCTACGAGCAGTACTTC.

This clonotype was recorded many times. The chain has TRBV7-2 and TRBJ2-1; TRBD2 aligns across 7 bases. J gave up 12 bases and V 3 bases, and 8 bases lay outside the gene matches. CDR1 is SGHTA, CDR2 FQGNSA, per germline. This CDR3 region has 13 residues. CDR3: CASSLTSSEMQFF. Here the CDR3 DNA reads TGTGCCAGCAGCTTGACTAGCTCTGAAATGCAGTTCTTC.

This clonotype is medium-sized in the sample. This rearrangement joins TRBV7-3 to TRBJ2-7; D is unresolved. Germline V lookup: CDR1 SGHTA, CDR2 FQGTGA. CDR3 length: 13 amino acids. The V and J ends lost 1 base and 6 bases respectively, with 10 bases between them. The CDR3 DNA reads TGTGCCAGCAGCTTAAACCATCCGGGCGAGCAGTACTTC. Residues: CASSLNHPGEQYF. The variable domain in full, completed from reference TRBV7-3 and TRBJ2-7, reads GAGVSQTPSNKVTEKGKYVELRCDPISGHTALYWYRQSLGQGPEFLIYFQGTGAADDSGLPNDRFFAVRPEGSVSTLKIQRTERGDSAVYLCASSLNHPGEQYFGPGTRLTVT.

This clonotype came up many times. The chain uses TRBV20-1 and TRBJ1-1, with D tentatively TRBD1 (5 bases). Between the trimmed V and J ends, which lost 0 bases and 0 bases, there was a span of 11 bases. Germline-derived CDR1 and CDR2 are DFQATT and SNEGSKA (reference sequence). The CDR3 sequence is 15 residues long. CDR3 nucleotide sequence: TGCAGTGCTAGAGAGGCGGCAGGGCTGAACACTGAAGCTTTCTTT. Residues: CSAREAAGLNTEAFF.

Ten or more counts support this clonotype. The chain employs TRBV28 and TRBJ2-5, with no clear D. The CDR3 is 12 amino acids. Trimming took 5 bases from V and 7 from J, leaving 11 bases between them. CDR1 MDHEN and CDR2 SYDVKM come from the germline V gene. The DNA of the CDR3 is TGTGCCAGCAGTAAAAACGCGGCGACCCAGTACTTC. It yields the protein CASSKNAATQYF.